This entry features one TCR beta chain sequence. The antigen is not known. This sample was taken from a study of T-cell memory formation after mild COVID-19. Regarding the study as a whole: Largely, contracting CD4+ clones fell within CM and EM, and contracting CD8+ clones within EMRA. Day 15 to 85 contractors were CD4/CD8 balanced; later expanders leaned CD4+.

Looked up from germline, CDR1 is SEHNR and CDR2 is FQNEAQ (reference sequence). This CDR3 is 15 amino acids long. V gave up 5 bases and J gave up 10 bases; unmatched junction bases: 7. TCRdb itself ran the 5' RACE reads through MiXCR, one entry per CDR3 protein. The sample has about 150,000 distinct CDR3 sequences, about 25% seen once. The rearrangement links TRBV7-9 to TRBJ2-1; 14 bases agree with TRBD2. Specimen: PBMCs or a T cell subset sorted from them (not recorded which). The sequence was obtained from an adult woman who had mild COVID-19 (a few samples of this study predate the infection). Cell type and time point are not known. This CDR3 reads CASSATGLAGAEQFF. The CDR3 nucleotides read TGTGCCAGCAGCGCGACGGGACTAGCGGGAGCAGAGCAGTTCTTC.